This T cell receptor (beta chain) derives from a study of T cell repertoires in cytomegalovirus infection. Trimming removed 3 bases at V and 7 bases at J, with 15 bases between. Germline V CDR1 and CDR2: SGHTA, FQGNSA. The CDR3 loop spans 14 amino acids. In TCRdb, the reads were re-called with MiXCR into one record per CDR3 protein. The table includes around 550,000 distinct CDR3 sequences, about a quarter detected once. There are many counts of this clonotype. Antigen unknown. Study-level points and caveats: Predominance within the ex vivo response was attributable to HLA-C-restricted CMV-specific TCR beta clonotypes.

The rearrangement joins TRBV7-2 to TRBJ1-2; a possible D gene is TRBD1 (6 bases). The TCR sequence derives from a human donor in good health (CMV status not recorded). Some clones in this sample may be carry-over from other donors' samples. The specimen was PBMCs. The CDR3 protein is CASSFGGTGAGYTF. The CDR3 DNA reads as TGTGCCAGCAGCTTCGGGGGAACGGGGGCTGGCTACACCTTC.